The entry below describes one T cell receptor (beta chain). Its antigen is not yet known. No base quality values were provided; no much bigger clone lies one nucleotide off. CDR1 and CDR2 are drawn from the germline V gene (reference sequence): DFQATT, SNEGSKA. The CDR3 numbers 14 residues from cysteine through phenylalanine. Only the CDR3 region is kept as DNA, spanning 42 bases read in frame from base 1. V and J are truncated by 6 bases and 2 bases respectively, leaving an intervening sequence of 14 bases. Peripheral blood CD8+ and CD4+ T cells from healthy donors, Susac syndrome patients and multiple sclerosis patients were profiled using high-throughput TCR beta sequencing. Healthy donors were included as age- and sex-matched controls. CD8+ TEMRA cells were enriched by FACS, while bulk CD8+ and CD4+ T cells were purified by magnetic negative isolation. Blood was collected in EDTA tubes and processed within 24 hours, with PBMCs isolated through density gradient centrifugation. PBMCs destined for TCR sequencing were cryopreserved in liquid nitrogen and later thawed in a 37 °C water bath. The sorted or isolated CD4+, CD8+ and CD8+ TEMRA cells had a purity of 90% or higher.

This specimen belongs to a study of CD8 T cells in Susac syndrome (dated by TCRdb to between 2019 and 2020). General notes on the study: Whether CD8+ T cell activation and differentiation in Susac syndrome was antigen driven was tested using repertoire sequencing.

Results the study describes overall, beyond this receptor: The study acknowledged that relatively few individuals were included in the TCR sequencing and HLA analysis.

RNA was extracted using the RNeasy kit, and about 0.45 to 1 microgram was reverse transcribed with random hexamers. TCR beta CDR3 regions were amplified with the immunoSEQ multiplex PCR assay covering 54 Vbeta and 13 Jbeta segments. To correct PCR amplification bias, a synthetic template baseline was used for both primer optimization and computational correction. The original pipeline was this. Only productive sequences were kept, with reads annotated to V, D and J genes according to IMGT and analyzed in immunoSEQ Analyzer. To calculate clonality, Shannon entropy was normalized by log2 of the number of productive unique sequences and then subtracted from one. For each patient and control, public and private clones were evaluated within the 100 most prevalent clones. A clone was defined as Susac-specific if it was absent from the healthy and MS cohorts, from about 1,100 published viral clones and from other ImmuneACCESS disease sequences. TCRdb trimmed the raw reads at Q25, called clones with MiXCR and kept productive beta chains. Each entry is one CDR3 protein sequence, shown with its most common DNA and genes. In this record, the V and J calls reflect TCRdb's handling and not the investigators' own analysis. The sample yields roughly 180,000 distinct CDR3 sequences; around 94% were counted once. The ten largest clones capture roughly 0.13% of the sample.

This receptor chain uses TRBV20-1 and TRBJ2-1, with a weak D call of TRBD2 (7 bases match). This sequence originates from a human donor in good health. Material for sequencing was CD4+ T cells from PBMCs. The CDR3 region: CSAEGGPAYNEQFF. The DNA sequence follows: TGCAGTGCGGAGGGGGGGCCGGCCTACAATGAGCAGTTCTTC.